In this sample, the clone carrying this T cell receptor (beta chain) is medium-sized. Its cognate antigen is unknown. The time point: sample taken at primary tumor resection. The donor group consisted of around 70 patients who had untreated, early-stage non-small cell lung cancer. Whole RNA, isolated from tumor, nontumor lung or frozen PBMC, was sequenced without prior sorting. This record comes from a study of spatial heterogeneity in lung cancer. Across the study: In raw reads, more than eight appearances on average were recorded for each unique TCR and UMI combination.

V was trimmed by 6 bases and J by 0 bases, leaving 14 bases between them. CDR1 is DFQATT and CDR2 is SNEGSKA in the germline V gene (reference sequence). The CDR3 covers 15 residues. Unique molecular identifiers tagged every individual TCR cDNA molecule. MiXCR was run by TCRdb on the 5' RACE reads, yielding one entry per CDR3 protein. The data contain 600 to 800 distinct CDR3 sequences, less than 35% of them singletons. Points from the study as a whole: Tumor mutation count correlated with how many alpha and beta TCRs expanded intratumorally.

The clonotype originates from a male donor with early-stage non-small cell lung cancer. The chain couples TRBV20-1 to TRBJ2-2, with D perhaps given as TRBD1 or TRBD2 (6 bases each). Sequencing was performed on lung tumor tissue, taken at surgery. The CDR3 protein is CSAPLGGTNTGELFF. The CDR3, as DNA: TGCAGTGCGCCTTTAGGGGGGACGAACACCGGGGAGCTGTTTTTT.